This TCR beta chain was captured by sequencing in a study of T cell changes during pregnancy in multiple sclerosis. From germline, CDR1 is SNHLY and CDR2 FYNNEI. The CDR3 has 14 amino acids. Losses at the gene ends were 10 bases for V and 4 bases for J; bases not matched to a gene: 9. Libraries were prepared by immunoSEQ multiplex PCR; TCRdb keeps only in-frame clonotypes and omits some of them. This sample has tens of thousands of clones, with roughly 90% found just once. This specimen consisted of peripheral blood, obtained in the first trimester of pregnancy. This sequence was found in a female donor in good health, enrolled as a control in a pregnancy study. The rearrangement links TRBV2 to TRBJ2-3, with TRBD2 identical over 9 bases. CDR3 in DNA: TGTGCCATCCCCGTTGCGGGGGGGGCAGATACGCAGTATTTT. It encodes CAIPVAGGADTQYF.